The rows below give T cell receptor beta chains drawn from one sample of a study of beta chain features in type 1 diabetes. This table comes from immunoSEQ multiplex PCR, and its TCRdb copy is limited to in-frame clones, with some not included. The table has 120,000 to 150,000 clones, about 13% seen once. The specimen was central memory CD4+ T cells from blood. The receptors shown here come from a man between 18 and 29 years old with type 1 diabetes. Both conserved end residues are trimmed from each CDR3. The order of the fields is V gene, CDR3 protein.

TRBV4-2 ASSPTIATNEKLF
TRBV30 AWSDGTRTEAF
TRBV19 ASSIGNEGAILYEQY
TRBV5-4 ASSPLPGGRYNEQF
TRBV2 ASRSYNEQF
TRBV18 ASSPGASGGLDTQY
TRBV7-2 ASSLQRGLYNEQF
TRBV5-1 ASSLEGLEQY
TRBV5-6 ASSLRGLNYGYT
TRBV6-5 AVQGSDTEAF
TRBV19 ASSTSGQAQETQY
TRBV19 ASRRSQVDTIY
TRBV29-1 SVLQADRNYGYT
TRBV30 AWRWANTEAF
TRBV7-2 ASSLMTGMGNEQY
TRBV12-5 ASGPGQGTKEAF
TRBV4-2 ASSSTGTSVTGELF
TRBV25-1 ASRGADYGYT
TRBV28 ASSSRDRGIQPQH
TRBV5-4 ASSSRQGAIGYT
TRBV2 ASMRGADTQY
TRBV2 ASSSIPTGELF
TRBV2 ATARWEKLF
TRBV2 ASRGGLAGTKNIQY
TRBV6-1 ASTRGTRNNEQF
TRBV30 AWSREGETQY
TRBV28 ASSISGTSGGRRTQY
TRBV5-4 ASRYGTGDSHEQY